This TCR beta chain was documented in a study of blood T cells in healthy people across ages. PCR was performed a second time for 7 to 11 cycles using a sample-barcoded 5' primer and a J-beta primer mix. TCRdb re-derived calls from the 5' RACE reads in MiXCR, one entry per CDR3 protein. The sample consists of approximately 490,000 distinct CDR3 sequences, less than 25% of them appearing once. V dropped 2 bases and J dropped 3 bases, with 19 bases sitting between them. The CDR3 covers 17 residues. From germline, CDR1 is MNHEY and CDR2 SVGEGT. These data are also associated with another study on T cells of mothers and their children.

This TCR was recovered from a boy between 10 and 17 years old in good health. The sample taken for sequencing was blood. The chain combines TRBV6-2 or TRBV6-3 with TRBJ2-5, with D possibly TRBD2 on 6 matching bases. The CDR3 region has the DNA TGTGCCAGCAGTTACCTCCCCGGAGGAGGGTCGGAAGAGACCCAGTACTTC. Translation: CASSYLPGGGSEETQYF.